A single sample is the source of the 21 T cell receptor beta chains below, sequenced in a study of shared clonotypes between healthy human individuals. Profiling relied on immunoSEQ multiplex PCR, and the TCRdb table lists in-frame clones only, not all of them. The sample yields over a million clones, about 80% seen once. Material for sequencing was memory CD4+ T cells from PBMCs. The sample's subset: CD45RA-negative fraction. These receptors were obtained from a man aged 18 to 29 in good health. Some clones in this sample may be carry-over from other donors' samples.

This clone was seen only a few times. V is TRBV5-4 and J is TRBJ1-2, with 12 bases fitting TRBD1. V lost 3 bases and J lost 8; bases outside the gene matches: 11. Germline V gene lookup returns CDR1 SGHNT and CDR2 YYREEE (reference sequence). This CDR3 has 16 amino acids. CDR3 loop: CASSSPGTGGLGGYTF. The DNA of the CDR3 is TGTGCCAGCAGCTCGCCCGGGACAGGGGGCCTAGGAGGCTACACCTTC.

V usage is TRBV4-1 and J usage is TRBJ2-5; the match to TRBD1 covers 7 bases. From germline, CDR1 is MGHRA and CDR2 YSYEKL. The CDR3 spans 17 residues. With V trimmed by 3 bases and J by 8 bases, 18 bases remained unmatched. CDR3 sequence reads: CASSQKMGDRNKATQYF. DNA of the CDR3: TGCGCCAGCAGCCAGAAAATGGGGGACAGAAACAAGGCCACCCAGTACTTC.

This clone was found a few times. J is TRBJ1-4 and V is TRBV2; D gene ambiguous. The germline CDR1 and CDR2 sequences are SNHLY and FYNNEI. V was clipped by 7 bases and J by 10 bases, with 10 bases between them. The CDR3 spans 11 residues. The CDR3 bases are TGTGCCAGCACCACCAGTGGAAAACTGTTTTTT. The encoded protein is CASTTSGKLFF.

This rearrangement joins TRBV11-2 to TRBJ2-7; TRBD1 matches at 10 bases. The CDR3 contains 16 residues. Germline V gene data show CDR1 as SGHAT and CDR2 as FQNNGV. V was clipped by 5 bases and J by 3 bases; unmatched bases: 10. In DNA form, the CDR3 reads TGTGCCAGCAGCCCCGTGGGTCGGGACAGGGGCTACGAGCAGTACTTC. This sequence encodes CASSPVGRDRGYEQYF.

The chain has TRBV6-5 and TRBJ2-1; no reliable D call. Germline V CDR1 and CDR2: MNHEY, SVGAGI. The CDR3 spans 15 residues. V lost 0 bases, J lost 1 base, and 7 bases lay in between. The CDR3 coding sequence is TGTGCCAGCAGTTACTCTGCAGGATCCTACAATGAGCAGTTCTTC. Encoded protein: CASSYSAGSYNEQFF.

The chain couples TRBV5-1 to TRBJ1-5; D perhaps matches TRBD1 (5 bases). The CDR3 is made up of 15 amino acids. The V end lost 3 bases, the J end lost 5 bases, and 15 bases lay between the germline ends. CDR1 and CDR2 (germline): SGHRS, YFSETQ. The CDR3 DNA reads TGCGCCAGCAGCTGGGAAGGGTCGGGGGATCAGCCCCAGCATTTT. It encodes CASSWEGSGDQPQHF.

As for this clone: The sample carries other DNA sequences with the same CDR3. This chain uses TRBV19 with TRBJ2-2; D perhaps matches TRBD2 (7 bases). The germline V gene has CDR1 LNHDA and CDR2 SQIVND (reference sequence). The CDR3 contains 16 residues. Trimming shortened V by 2 bases and J by 0 bases, and 10 bases separated the two germline ends. CDR3 sequence (DNA): TGTGCCAGTAGTATAAGGGGGGGCTCGAACACCGGGGAGCTGTTTTTT. Residues: CASSIRGGSNTGELFF.

This chain links TRBV13 with TRBJ2-1, with D maybe TRBD1 (5 bases). V was clipped by 8 bases and J by 3 bases, with 17 bases between them. The CDR3 is made up of 15 amino acids. The V gene's germline CDR1 is PRHDT and CDR2 FYEKMQ (reference sequence). CDR3 region: CASSRPPRGYNEQFF. CDR3 DNA: TGTGCCAGCTCACGGCCACCTAGGGGCTACAATGAGCAGTTCTTC.

This clone was seen many times. The J gene is TRBJ2-2, the V gene TRBV30; no reliable D call. The V end lost 0 bases, the J end lost 5 bases, and 13 bases lay between the germline ends. The CDR3 length is 15 residues. Germline V gives CDR1 GTSNPN, CDR2 SVGIG (reference sequence). The CDR3 DNA follows: TGTGCCTGGAGTGTAGGTAGCCCGCGGACCGGGGAGCTGTTTTTT. Translated, it gives CAWSVGSPRTGELFF.

The sample holds many counts of this clone. The CDR3 DNA reads as TGTGCCAGCAGCTCACGGACTAGCGGGAGTAATGAGCAGTTCTTC. Residues: CASSSRTSGSNEQFF. The chain recombines TRBV7-9 with TRBJ2-1; 13 bases fit TRBD2. Per germline, CDR1 SEHNR and CDR2 FQNEAQ (reference sequence). V shed 4 bases and J 7 bases; nucleotides not matched to a gene: 4. The CDR3 covers 15 residues.

CDR3 in amino acids: CASSYRDRPGGEQFF. CDR3 nucleotide sequence: TGTGCCAGCAGCTACCGGGACCGACCCGGGGGTGAGCAGTTCTTC. The chain has TRBV7-9 and TRBJ2-1; possible D gene TRBD2, 6 bases. CDR3 size: 15 residues. The V gene lost 4 bases and the J gene lost 9 bases, with 19 bases spanning the gap. In germline, CDR1 is SEHNR, CDR2 FQNEAQ (reference sequence).

The chain employs TRBV6-5 and TRBJ2-7, with 9 bases matching TRBD1. The V gene's germline CDR1 is MNHEY and CDR2 SVGAGI. This CDR3 region has 15 residues. V gave up 4 bases and J gave up 4 bases; unmatched junction bases: 8. As DNA, the CDR3 is TGTGCCAGCAGTTTCACCGGGACAGGGCAGTACGAGCAGTACTTC. Translating it yields CASSFTGTGQYEQYF.

This sequence joins TRBV28 and TRBJ1-2, with 7 bases aligning to TRBD1. With 6 bases clipped from V and 7 bases from J, the junction kept 5 bases outside the gene matches. From germline, CDR1 is MDHEN and CDR2 SYDVKM. This CDR3 region has 12 residues. In nucleotides, the CDR3 is TGTGCCAGCAGGGGGACAGAGCGTGGCTACACCTTC. This translates into CASRGTERGYTF.

V and J are TRBV2 and TRBJ1-2; no definite D call. Germline CDR1 reads SNHLY; CDR2 reads FYNNEI. CDR3 length: 13 residues. V was trimmed by 1 base and J by 0 bases, leaving 3 bases between them. The CDR3 bases are TGTGCCAGCAGTGAAGTGCCTAACTATGGCTACACCTTC. Protein sequence: CASSEVPNYGYTF.

The chain uses TRBV18 and TRBJ2-1; 12 bases line up with TRBD2. CDR1 and CDR2 (germline): KGHSH, LQKENI. This CDR3 is built from 15 residues. The trim removed 6 bases at V and 6 bases at J, leaving 6 bases unmatched. The CDR3 nucleotides are TGTGCCAGCTCCCGTCCTAGCGGGAGGGCCAATGAGCAGTTCTTC. Its translation: CASSRPSGRANEQFF.

A few counts support this clone. Other DNA variants within this sample encode the same CDR3. The chain links TRBV5-1 to TRBJ2-7; D possibly uses TRBD1 or TRBD2 (6 bases each). Germline CDR1 and CDR2: SGHRS and YFSETQ. The CDR3 has 13 residues. V was trimmed by 4 bases and J by 3 bases, leaving 11 bases between them. The CDR3 here is CASSLEGGYEQYF. CDR3 coding DNA: TGCGCCAGCAGCCTCGAGGGGGGCTACGAGCAGTACTTC.

The chain couples TRBV9 to TRBJ2-7; 10 nucleotides line up with TRBD2. CDR3 length equals 15 residues. Germline CDR1 is SGDLS and CDR2 is YYNGEE. Trimming took 0 bases from V and 3 from J; bases not matched to a gene: 3. Here the CDR3 reads CASSVASGSFYEQYF. In DNA form, the CDR3 reads TGTGCCAGCAGCGTAGCTAGCGGGAGCTTCTACGAGCAGTACTTC.

This sequence joins TRBV5-1 and TRBJ2-2; TRBD1 matches 12 bases. The junction had 14 bases not matched to a gene; V was cut back by 4 bases and J by 7 bases. The CDR3 sequence is 18 residues long. Germline V gives CDR1 SGHRS, CDR2 YFSETQ. CDR3 in amino acids: CASSARPPGTGGYGELFF. The CDR3 DNA follows: TGCGCCAGCAGCGCGCGGCCACCCGGGACAGGGGGCTACGGGGAGCTGTTTTTT.

This clone has a single count. The CDR3 reads CASSFGTGRSGANVLTF. The CDR3 DNA reads as TGTGCCAGCAGTTTTGGGACAGGGAGGTCTGGGGCCAACGTCCTGACTTTC. V and J are TRBV28 and TRBJ2-6; 9 nucleotides agree with TRBD1. The germline gives CDR1 MDHEN, CDR2 SYDVKM. The CDR3 is 17 amino acids. The V gene end was trimmed by 3 bases and the J gene end by 1 base; junction bases not matched to a gene: 4.

The V and J genes are TRBV5-1 and TRBJ1-1; D perhaps matches TRBD1 (6 bases). The V end lost 1 base, the J end lost 6 bases, and 10 bases lay between the germline ends. The CDR3 spans 13 residues. Looked up from germline, CDR1 is SGHRS and CDR2 is YFSETQ. CDR3 sequence: CASSLNRVSEAFF. Written as DNA, the CDR3 is TGCGCCAGCAGCTTGAACAGGGTATCTGAAGCTTTCTTT.

V and J are TRBV27 and TRBJ2-5; D is unclear. CDR3 length: 13 residues. Germline loops: CDR1 MNHEY, CDR2 SMNVEV (reference sequence). Trimming pared 6 bases from V and 7 bases from J, leaving 15 bases between. CDR3 in DNA: TGTGCCAGCAGGGCGCTTGGGATAGGGACCCAGTACTTC. This translates into CASRALGIGTQYF.